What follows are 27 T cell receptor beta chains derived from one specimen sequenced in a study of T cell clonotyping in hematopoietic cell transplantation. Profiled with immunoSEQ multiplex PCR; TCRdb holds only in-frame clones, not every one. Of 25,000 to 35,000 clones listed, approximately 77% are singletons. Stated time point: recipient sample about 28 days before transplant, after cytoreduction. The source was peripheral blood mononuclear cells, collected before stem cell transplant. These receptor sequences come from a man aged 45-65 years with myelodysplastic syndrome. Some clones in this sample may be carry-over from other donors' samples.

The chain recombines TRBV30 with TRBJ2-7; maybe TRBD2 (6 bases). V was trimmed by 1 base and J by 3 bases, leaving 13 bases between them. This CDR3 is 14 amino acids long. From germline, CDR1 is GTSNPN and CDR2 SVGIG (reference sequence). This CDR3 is CAWSDTSTNYEQYF. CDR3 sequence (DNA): TGTGCCTGGAGTGATACTAGCACCAACTACGAGCAGTACTTC.

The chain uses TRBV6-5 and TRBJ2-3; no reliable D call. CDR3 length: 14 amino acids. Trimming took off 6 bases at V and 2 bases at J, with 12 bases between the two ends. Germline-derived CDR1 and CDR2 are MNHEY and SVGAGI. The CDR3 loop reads CASRPAVHTDTQYF. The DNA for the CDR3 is TGTGCCAGCAGGCCGGCGGTCCACACAGATACGCAGTATTTT.

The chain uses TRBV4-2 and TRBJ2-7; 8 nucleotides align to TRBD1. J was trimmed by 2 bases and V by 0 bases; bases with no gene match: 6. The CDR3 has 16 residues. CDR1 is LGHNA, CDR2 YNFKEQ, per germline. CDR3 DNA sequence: TGTGCCAGCAGCCAAGATTTGCGGACAGGGACCTACGAGCAGTACTTC. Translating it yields CASSQDLRTGTYEQYF.

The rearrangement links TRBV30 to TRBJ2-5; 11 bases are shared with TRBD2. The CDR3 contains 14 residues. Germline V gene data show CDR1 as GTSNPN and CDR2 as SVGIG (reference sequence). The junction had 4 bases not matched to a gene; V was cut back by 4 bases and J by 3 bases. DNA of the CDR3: TGTGCCTGGACACCGGGACTAGCGGAAGAGACCCAGTACTTC. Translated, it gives CAWTPGLAEETQYF.

In DNA form, the CDR3 reads TGTGCCAGCAGCGCAACAGGGGCGATCTCTGAAGCTTTCTTT. Translation gives CASSATGAISEAFF. The chain joins TRBV7-2 to TRBJ1-1, with TRBD1 matching over 7 bases. The V gene end was trimmed by 5 bases and the J gene end by 6 bases; junction bases not matched to a gene: 9. Germline loops: CDR1 SGHTA, CDR2 FQGNSA. The CDR3 has 14 amino acids.

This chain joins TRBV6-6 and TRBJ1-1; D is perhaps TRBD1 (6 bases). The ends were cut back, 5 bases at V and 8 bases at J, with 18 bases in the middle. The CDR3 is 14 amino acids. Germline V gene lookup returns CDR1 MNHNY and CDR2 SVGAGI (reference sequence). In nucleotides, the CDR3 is TGTGCCAGCAGTAAGTCCCGGGACAAGCTGGAAGCTTTCTTT. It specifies CASSKSRDKLEAFF.

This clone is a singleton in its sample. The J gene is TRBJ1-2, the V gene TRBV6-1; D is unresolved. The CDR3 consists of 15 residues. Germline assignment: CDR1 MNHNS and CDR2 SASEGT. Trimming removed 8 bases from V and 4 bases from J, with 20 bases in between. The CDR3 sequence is CASDLTAYTSYGYTF. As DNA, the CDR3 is TGTGCCAGCGACTTAACAGCATACACTAGCTATGGCTACACCTTC.

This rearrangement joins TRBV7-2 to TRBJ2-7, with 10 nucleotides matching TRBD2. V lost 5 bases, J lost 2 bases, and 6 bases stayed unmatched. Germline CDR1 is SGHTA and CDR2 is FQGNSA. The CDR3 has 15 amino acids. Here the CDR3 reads CASSTGLAAPYEQYF. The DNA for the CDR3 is TGTGCCAGCAGCACCGGACTAGCGGCCCCCTACGAGCAGTACTTC. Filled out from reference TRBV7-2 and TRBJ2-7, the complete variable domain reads GAGVSQSPSNKVTEKGKDVELRCDPISGHTALYWYRQSLGQGLEFLIYFQGNSAPDKSGLPSDRFSAERTGGSVSTLTIQRTQQEDSAVYLCASSTGLAAPYEQYFGPGTRLTVT.

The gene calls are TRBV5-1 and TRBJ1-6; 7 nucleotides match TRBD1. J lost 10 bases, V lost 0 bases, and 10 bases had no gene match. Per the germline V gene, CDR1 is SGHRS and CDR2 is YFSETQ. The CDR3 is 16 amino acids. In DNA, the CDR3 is TGCGCCAGCAGCTTGGTAGGAGGGACAGTCAGGTCACCCCTCCACTTT. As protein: CASSLVGGTVRSPLHF.

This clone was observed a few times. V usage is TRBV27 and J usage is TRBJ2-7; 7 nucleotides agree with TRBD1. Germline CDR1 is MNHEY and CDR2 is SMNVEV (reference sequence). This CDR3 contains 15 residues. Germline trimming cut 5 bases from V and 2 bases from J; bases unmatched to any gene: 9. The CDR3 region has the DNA TGTGCCAGCAGTAAAGACAGGGCTTACACCTACGAGCAGTACTTC. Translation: CASSKDRAYTYEQYF.

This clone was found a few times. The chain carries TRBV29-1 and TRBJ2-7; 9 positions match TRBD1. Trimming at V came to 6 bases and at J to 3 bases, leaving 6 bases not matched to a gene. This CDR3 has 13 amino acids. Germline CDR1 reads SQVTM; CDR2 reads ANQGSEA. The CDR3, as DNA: TGCAGCGTGGGGACGACAGGGGGCTACGAGCAGTACTTC. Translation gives CSVGTTGGYEQYF.

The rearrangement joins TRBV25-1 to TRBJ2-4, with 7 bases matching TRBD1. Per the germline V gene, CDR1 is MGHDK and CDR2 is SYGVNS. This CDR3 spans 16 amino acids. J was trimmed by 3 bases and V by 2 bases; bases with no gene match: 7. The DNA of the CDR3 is TGTGCCAGCAGTGAACCTACTACAGGGGTCAAAAACATTCAGTACTTC. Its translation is CASSEPTTGVKNIQYF.

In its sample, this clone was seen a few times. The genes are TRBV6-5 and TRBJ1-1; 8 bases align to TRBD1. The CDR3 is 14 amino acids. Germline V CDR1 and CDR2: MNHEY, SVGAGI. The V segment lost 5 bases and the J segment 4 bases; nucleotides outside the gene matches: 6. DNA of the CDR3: TGTGCCAGCAGTCGACAGGGGTGGGGCACTGAAGCTTTCTTT. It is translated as CASSRQGWGTEAFF.

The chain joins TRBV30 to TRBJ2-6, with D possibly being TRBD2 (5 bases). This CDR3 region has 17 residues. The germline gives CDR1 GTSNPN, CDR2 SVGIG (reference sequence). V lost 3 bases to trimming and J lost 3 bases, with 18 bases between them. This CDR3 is CAWRRGRLRVGANVLTF. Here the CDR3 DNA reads TGTGCCTGGAGGCGAGGGCGACTCCGGGTTGGGGCCAACGTCCTGACTTTC.

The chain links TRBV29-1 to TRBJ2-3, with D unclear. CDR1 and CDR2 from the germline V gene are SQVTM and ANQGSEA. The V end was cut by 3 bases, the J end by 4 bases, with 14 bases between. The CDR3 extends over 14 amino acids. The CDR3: CSVDKGSGPDTQYF. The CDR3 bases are TGCAGCGTTGATAAGGGTAGTGGGCCAGATACGCAGTATTTT.

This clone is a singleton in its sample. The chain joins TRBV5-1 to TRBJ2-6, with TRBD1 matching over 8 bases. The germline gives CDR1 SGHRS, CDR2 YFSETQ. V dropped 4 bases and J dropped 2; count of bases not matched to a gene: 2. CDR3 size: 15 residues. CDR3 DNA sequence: TGCGCCAGCAGCCCAGGGGGCGCTGGGGCCAACGTCCTGACTTTC. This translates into CASSPGGAGANVLTF.

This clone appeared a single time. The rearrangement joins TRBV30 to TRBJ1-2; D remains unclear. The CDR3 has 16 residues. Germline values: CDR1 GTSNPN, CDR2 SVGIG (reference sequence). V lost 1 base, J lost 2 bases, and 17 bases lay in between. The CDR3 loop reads CAWSALIMKYNYGYTF. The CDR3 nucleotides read TGTGCCTGGAGTGCTTTAATCATGAAGTACAACTATGGCTACACCTTC.

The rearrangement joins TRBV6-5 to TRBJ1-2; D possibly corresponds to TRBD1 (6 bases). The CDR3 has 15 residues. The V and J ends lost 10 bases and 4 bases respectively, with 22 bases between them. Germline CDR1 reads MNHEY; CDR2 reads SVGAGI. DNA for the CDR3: TGTGCCACCCAGGGACACTTCACGACCTCCTATGGCTACACCTTC. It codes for CATQGHFTTSYGYTF.

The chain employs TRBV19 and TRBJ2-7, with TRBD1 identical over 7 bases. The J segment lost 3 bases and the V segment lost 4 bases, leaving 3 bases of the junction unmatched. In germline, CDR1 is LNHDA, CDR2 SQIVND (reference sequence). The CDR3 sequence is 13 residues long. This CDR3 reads CASSNSGGYEQYF. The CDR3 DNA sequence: TGTGCCAGTAGTAATTCAGGGGGCTACGAGCAGTACTTC.

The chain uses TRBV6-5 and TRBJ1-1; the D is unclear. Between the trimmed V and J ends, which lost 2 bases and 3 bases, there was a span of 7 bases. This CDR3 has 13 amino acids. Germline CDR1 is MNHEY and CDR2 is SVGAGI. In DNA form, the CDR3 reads TGTGCCAGCAGTTACGGGCTATACACTGAAGCTTTCTTT. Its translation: CASSYGLYTEAFF.

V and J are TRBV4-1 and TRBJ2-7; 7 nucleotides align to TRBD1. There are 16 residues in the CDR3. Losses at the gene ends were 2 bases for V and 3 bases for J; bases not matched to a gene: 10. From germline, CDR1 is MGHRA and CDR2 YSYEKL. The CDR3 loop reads CASSQYTGEEGYEQYF. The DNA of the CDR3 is TGCGCCAGCAGCCAATACACAGGGGAAGAAGGCTACGAGCAGTACTTC.

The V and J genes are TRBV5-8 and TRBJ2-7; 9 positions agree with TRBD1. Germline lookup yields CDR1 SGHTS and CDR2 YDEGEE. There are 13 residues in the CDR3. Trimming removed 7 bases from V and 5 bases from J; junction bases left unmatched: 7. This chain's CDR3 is CASRGTGNHEQYF. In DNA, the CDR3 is TGTGCCAGCCGCGGGACAGGGAACCACGAGCAGTACTTC. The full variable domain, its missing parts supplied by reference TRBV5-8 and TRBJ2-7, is EAGVTQSPTHLIKTRGQQATLRCSPISGHTSVYWYQQALGLGLQFLLWYDEGEERNRGNFPPRFSGRQFPNYSSELNVNALELEDSALYLCASRGTGNHEQYFGPGTRLTVT.

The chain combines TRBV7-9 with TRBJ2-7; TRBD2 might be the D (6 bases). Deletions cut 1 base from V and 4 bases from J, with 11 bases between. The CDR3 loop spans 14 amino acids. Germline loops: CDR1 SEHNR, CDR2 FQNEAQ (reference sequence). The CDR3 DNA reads TGTGCCAGCAGCTTAGAGCCTAGCGCATACGAGCAGTACTTC. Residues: CASSLEPSAYEQYF.

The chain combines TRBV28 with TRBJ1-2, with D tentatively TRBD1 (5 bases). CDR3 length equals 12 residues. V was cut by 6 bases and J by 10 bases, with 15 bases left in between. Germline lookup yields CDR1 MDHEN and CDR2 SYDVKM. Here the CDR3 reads CASRRQTSDYTF. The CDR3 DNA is TGTGCCAGCAGGAGACAGACTAGCGACTACACCTTC.

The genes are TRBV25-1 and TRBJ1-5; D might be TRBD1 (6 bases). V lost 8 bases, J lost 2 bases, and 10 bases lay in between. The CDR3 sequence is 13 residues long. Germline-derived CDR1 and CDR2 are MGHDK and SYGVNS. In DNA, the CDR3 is TGTGCCAGCCAGGGGAGGGGCAATCAGCCCCAGCATTTT. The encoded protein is CASQGRGNQPQHF. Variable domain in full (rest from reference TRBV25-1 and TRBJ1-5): EADIYQTPRYLVIGTGKKITLECSQTMGHDKMYWYQQDPGMELHLIHYSYGVNSTEKGDLSSESTVSRIRTEHFPLTLESARPSHTSQYLCASQGRGNQPQHFGDGTRLSIL.

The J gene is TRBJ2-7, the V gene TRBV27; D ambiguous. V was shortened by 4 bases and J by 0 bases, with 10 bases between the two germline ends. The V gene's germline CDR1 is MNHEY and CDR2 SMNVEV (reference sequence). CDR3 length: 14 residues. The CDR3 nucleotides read TGTGCCAGCAGTTACAACCTCCTCTCCTACGAGCAGTACTTC. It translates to CASSYNLLSYEQYF.

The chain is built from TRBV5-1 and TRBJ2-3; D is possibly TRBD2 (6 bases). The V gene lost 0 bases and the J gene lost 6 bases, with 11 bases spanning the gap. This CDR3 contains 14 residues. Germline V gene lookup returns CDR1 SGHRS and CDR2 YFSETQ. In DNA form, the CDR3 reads TGCGCCAGCAGCTTGGGACTAGAAATGGATACGCAGTATTTT. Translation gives CASSLGLEMDTQYF. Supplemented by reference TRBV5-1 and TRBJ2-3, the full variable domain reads KAGVTQTPRYLIKTRGQQVTLSCSPISGHRSVSWYQQTPGQGLQFLFEYFSETQRNKGNFPGRFSGRQFSNSRSEMNVSTLELGDSALYLCASSLGLEMDTQYFGPGTRLTVL.